This T cell receptor beta chain was profiled in a study of blood T cell repertoires in COVID-19. The CDR3 is 12 residues long. The germline V and J ends were trimmed by 4 bases and 8 bases, with 9 bases remaining between them. The germline gives CDR1 WNHNN, CDR2 SYGVQD (reference sequence). Sequenced by immunoSEQ multiplex PCR; TCRdb stores in-frame clones only, minus some. The table shows around 40,000 clones, with about 83% occurring only once. This receptor was identified in a man between 35 and 55 years old with COVID-19, enrolled during active disease. The sample consisted of peripheral blood. The V and J genes are TRBV10-1 and TRBJ2-1, with D tentatively TRBD1 (6 bases). Here the CDR3 reads CASSVTGDEQFF. CDR3 in DNA: TGCGCCAGCAGTGTGACAGGCGATGAGCAGTTCTTC.